This is a list of T cell receptor beta chains from one sample in a study of T cell changes during pregnancy in multiple sclerosis. Data came from immunoSEQ multiplex PCR; TCRdb stores just in-frame clones and leaves some out. The sample contains under 35,000 clones, roughly 87% of which appear only once. The source was CD8+ T cells from peripheral blood mononuclear cells, collected before pregnancy. These receptors all stem from a female donor with multiple sclerosis, enrolled in a pregnancy study. CDR3s include the opening cysteine and the closing phenylalanine or tryptophan. A D gene is named only where the DNA matches it firmly. A row's size may be missing; if present it is once, few, many or a size class.

CDR3 length: 15; J gene: TRBJ1-1; clone size: few; V gene: TRBV7-2; D gene: .; CDR3 protein: CASSLIGVGGTEAFF; CDR3 DNA: TGTGCCAGCAGCTTAATTGGGGTCGGGGGCACTGAAGCTTTCTTT
CDR3 length: 12; J gene: TRBJ1-1; clone size: .; V gene: TRBV19; D gene: .; CDR3 protein: CASSMGSGEAFF; CDR3 DNA: TGTGCCAGTAGTATGGGGAGCGGGGAAGCTTTCTTT
CDR3 length: 12; J gene: TRBJ2-5; clone size: once; V gene: TRBV6-5; D gene: .; CDR3 protein: CASRRPGETQYF; CDR3 DNA: TGTGCCAGCAGACGCCCCGGGGAGACCCAGTACTTC
CDR3 length: 13; J gene: TRBJ2-1; clone size: .; V gene: TRBV19; D gene: .; CDR3 protein: CASSIVLADEQFF; CDR3 DNA: TGTGCCAGTAGTATAGTTTTAGCCGATGAGCAGTTCTTC
CDR3 length: 14; J gene: TRBJ1-1; clone size: few; V gene: TRBV27; D gene: .; CDR3 protein: CASSLSRGGTEAFF; CDR3 DNA: TGTGCCAGCAGTTTATCCAGAGGGGGCACTGAAGCTTTCTTT
CDR3 length: 13; J gene: TRBJ2-3; clone size: .; V gene: TRBV6-5; D gene: .; CDR3 protein: CASSPGMGDTQYF; CDR3 DNA: TGTGCCAGCAGTCCAGGGATGGGAGATACGCAGTATTTT
CDR3 length: 14; J gene: TRBJ2-7; clone size: once; V gene: TRBV5-6; D gene: TRBD1; CDR3 protein: CASSTTGGLVEQYF; CDR3 DNA: TGTGCCAGCAGCACGACAGGGGGATTGGTCGAGCAGTACTTC
CDR3 length: 15; J gene: TRBJ2-1; clone size: .; V gene: TRBV6-4; D gene: TRBD2; CDR3 protein: CASSDSSGGNNEQFF; CDR3 DNA: TGTGCCAGCAGTGACTCGAGCGGGGGGAACAATGAGCAGTTCTTC
CDR3 length: 15; J gene: TRBJ2-3; clone size: .; V gene: TRBV19; D gene: TRBD2; CDR3 protein: CATRAGTSDIDTQYF; CDR3 DNA: TGTGCCACCCGCGCCGGGACTAGCGACATAGATACGCAGTATTTT
CDR3 length: 13; J gene: TRBJ1-1; clone size: .; V gene: TRBV19; D gene: .; CDR3 protein: CASSIEWSTEAFF; CDR3 DNA: TGTGCCAGTAGTATAGAGTGGAGCACTGAAGCTTTCTTT
CDR3 length: 14; J gene: TRBJ2-5; clone size: .; V gene: TRBV6-5; D gene: .; CDR3 protein: CASSHAGSQETQYF; CDR3 DNA: TGTGCCAGCAGTCACGCCGGGAGTCAAGAGACCCAGTACTTC
CDR3 length: 14; J gene: TRBJ2-7; clone size: .; V gene: TRBV30; D gene: TRBD1; CDR3 protein: CAWRGDRGPYEQYF; CDR3 DNA: TGTGCCTGGAGGGGGGACAGAGGCCCCTACGAGCAGTACTTC
CDR3 length: 14; J gene: TRBJ1-3; clone size: .; V gene: TRBV4-1; D gene: .; CDR3 protein: CASSHLRRGNTIYF; CDR3 DNA: TGCGCCAGCAGCCACCTTCGGAGGGGAAACACCATATATTTT
CDR3 length: 15; J gene: TRBJ2-1; clone size: few; V gene: TRBV6-1; D gene: .; CDR3 protein: CASSEVVGESNEQFF; CDR3 DNA: TGTGCCAGCAGTGAAGTGGTAGGGGAAAGCAATGAGCAGTTCTTC
CDR3 length: 15; J gene: TRBJ2-5; clone size: .; V gene: TRBV18; D gene: TRBD2; CDR3 protein: CASSERTSGQETQYF; CDR3 DNA: TGTGCCAGCTCAGAAAGGACTAGCGGACAAGAGACCCAGTACTTC
CDR3 length: 13; J gene: TRBJ2-2; clone size: once; V gene: TRBV11-2; D gene: .; CDR3 protein: CASSLVTGGELFF; CDR3 DNA: TGTGCCAGCAGCTTAGTTACGGGCGGGGAGCTGTTTTTT
CDR3 length: 16; J gene: TRBJ1-3; clone size: many; V gene: TRBV7-6; D gene: .; CDR3 protein: CASSAPMGGFGNTIYF; CDR3 DNA: TGTGCCAGCAGCGCTCCCATGGGAGGATTTGGAAACACCATATATTTT
CDR3 length: 15; J gene: TRBJ1-4; clone size: .; V gene: TRBV5-5; D gene: TRBD1; CDR3 protein: CASREVGTGAEKLFF; CDR3 DNA: TGTGCCAGCAGAGAAGTCGGGACAGGGGCCGAAAAACTGTTTTTT
CDR3 length: 14; J gene: TRBJ1-6; clone size: .; V gene: TRBV21-1; D gene: .; CDR3 protein: CASSTGAPNSPLHF; CDR3 DNA: TGTGCCAGCAGCACTGGAGCGCCAAATTCACCCCTCCACTTT
CDR3 length: 17; J gene: TRBJ2-2; clone size: .; V gene: TRBV6-4; D gene: TRBD1; CDR3 protein: CASSDSGGQGVTGELFF; CDR3 DNA: TGTGCCAGCAGTGACTCTGGGGGACAGGGGGTCACCGGGGAGCTGTTTTTT
CDR3 length: 16; J gene: TRBJ1-5; clone size: .; V gene: TRBV4-3; D gene: .; CDR3 protein: CASSQDFRQHNQPQHF; CDR3 DNA: TGCGCCAGCAGCCAAGATTTCAGACAGCACAATCAGCCCCAGCATTTT
CDR3 length: 15; J gene: TRBJ1-1; clone size: .; V gene: TRBV7-9; D gene: .; CDR3 protein: CASSLVKGPYTEAFF; CDR3 DNA: TGTGCCAGCAGCTTAGTAAAGGGGCCGTACACTGAAGCTTTCTTT
CDR3 length: 16; J gene: TRBJ2-7; clone size: .; V gene: TRBV11-2; D gene: TRBD2; CDR3 protein: CASSQGPSGSGDEQYF; CDR3 DNA: TGTGCCAGCAGTCAAGGTCCTAGCGGGAGCGGGGACGAGCAGTACTTC
CDR3 length: 16; J gene: TRBJ1-2; clone size: .; V gene: TRBV7-9; D gene: .; CDR3 protein: CASSNKRTLLNYGYTF; CDR3 DNA: TGTGCCAGCAGCAATAAAAGGACACTACTAAACTATGGCTACACCTTC
CDR3 length: 17; J gene: TRBJ2-3; clone size: .; V gene: TRBV28; D gene: TRBD2; CDR3 protein: CASSLELAGGPEDTQYF; CDR3 DNA: TGTGCCAGCAGTTTGGAACTAGCGGGAGGGCCGGAAGATACGCAGTATTTT
CDR3 length: 14; J gene: TRBJ1-1; clone size: once; V gene: TRBV2; D gene: TRBD1; CDR3 protein: CASSSGQGNTEAFF; CDR3 DNA: TGTGCCAGCAGCTCGGGACAGGGAAACACTGAAGCTTTCTTT
CDR3 length: 16; J gene: TRBJ2-5; clone size: .; V gene: TRBV7-9; D gene: TRBD2; CDR3 protein: CASSQGLAGRKETQYF; CDR3 DNA: TGTGCCAGCAGCCAGGGACTAGCGGGGAGAAAAGAGACCCAGTACTTC
CDR3 length: 18; J gene: TRBJ2-7; clone size: once; V gene: TRBV5-4; D gene: TRBD2; CDR3 protein: CASSQYGTSGGARYEQYF; CDR3 DNA: TGTGCCAGCAGCCAGTACGGGACTAGCGGGGGGGCCAGGTACGAGCAGTACTTC
CDR3 length: 15; J gene: TRBJ2-1; clone size: once; V gene: TRBV19; D gene: TRBD2; CDR3 protein: CASSGAPGGYNEQFF; CDR3 DNA: TGTGCCAGTAGTGGGGCCCCGGGGGGGTACAATGAGCAGTTCTTC
CDR3 length: 17; J gene: TRBJ1-5; clone size: .; V gene: TRBV4-2; D gene: .; CDR3 protein: CASSHRAEGISNQPQHF; CDR3 DNA: TGTGCCAGCAGCCACAGGGCGGAAGGGATCAGCAATCAGCCCCAGCATTTT
CDR3 length: 18; J gene: TRBJ2-7; clone size: .; V gene: TRBV7-3; D gene: TRBD2; CDR3 protein: CASKVTSGRKNYPYEQYF; CDR3 DNA: TGTGCCAGCAAAGTGACTAGCGGGAGAAAGAACTACCCCTACGAGCAGTACTTC
CDR3 length: 16; J gene: TRBJ1-5; clone size: .; V gene: TRBV28; D gene: .; CDR3 protein: CASSFPGTDSNQPQHF; CDR3 DNA: TGTGCCAGCAGTTTTCCGGGGACTGATAGCAATCAGCCCCAGCATTTT
CDR3 length: 17; J gene: TRBJ2-3; clone size: .; V gene: TRBV2; D gene: TRBD2; CDR3 protein: CASSDALLSGIGDTQYF; CDR3 DNA: TGTGCCAGCAGTGATGCCCTTCTGAGCGGGATAGGAGATACGCAGTATTTT
CDR3 length: 15; J gene: TRBJ2-2; clone size: .; V gene: TRBV11-3; D gene: .; CDR3 protein: CASSLYGADTGELFF; CDR3 DNA: TGTGCCAGCAGCCTGTATGGGGCGGACACCGGGGAGCTGTTTTTT
CDR3 length: 17; J gene: TRBJ2-5; clone size: .; V gene: TRBV9; D gene: TRBD2; CDR3 protein: CASSVEGTSVFRETQYF; CDR3 DNA: TGTGCCAGCAGCGTAGAGGGGACTAGCGTTTTTCGAGAGACCCAGTACTTC
CDR3 length: 13; J gene: TRBJ2-1; clone size: few; V gene: TRBV6-1; D gene: .; CDR3 protein: CASMRQQHNEQFF; CDR3 DNA: TGTGCCAGCATGCGGCAGCAGCACAATGAGCAGTTCTTC
CDR3 length: 13; J gene: TRBJ1-1; clone size: .; V gene: TRBV4-3; D gene: TRBD1; CDR3 protein: CASSPGTGGDAFF; CDR3 DNA: TGCGCCAGCAGCCCCGGGACAGGGGGCGATGCTTTCTTT
CDR3 length: 15; J gene: TRBJ2-1; clone size: .; V gene: TRBV6-6; D gene: TRBD2; CDR3 protein: CASSLSGGEGNEQFF; CDR3 DNA: TGTGCCAGCAGCCTAAGCGGGGGGGAGGGGAATGAGCAGTTCTTC
CDR3 length: 14; J gene: TRBJ2-7; clone size: .; V gene: TRBV9; D gene: .; CDR3 protein: CASSPRTDPYEQYF; CDR3 DNA: TGTGCCAGCAGCCCCCGGACTGACCCCTACGAGCAGTACTTC
CDR3 length: 15; J gene: TRBJ1-4; clone size: .; V gene: TRBV5-1; D gene: .; CDR3 protein: CASSNDQGLDEKLFF; CDR3 DNA: TGCGCCAGCAGCAACGACCAGGGGCTTGATGAAAAACTGTTTTTT
CDR3 length: 16; J gene: TRBJ2-5; clone size: once; V gene: TRBV14; D gene: TRBD2; CDR3 protein: CASSHLKGASGKTQYF; CDR3 DNA: TGTGCCAGCAGCCACCTAAAAGGGGCTAGCGGAAAGACCCAGTACTTC
CDR3 length: 15; J gene: TRBJ1-6; clone size: .; V gene: TRBV11-2; D gene: TRBD1; CDR3 protein: CASSPRTGPNSPLHF; CDR3 DNA: TGTGCCAGCAGCCCTAGGACAGGACCTAATTCACCCCTCCACTTT
CDR3 length: 13; J gene: TRBJ2-7; clone size: .; V gene: TRBV30; D gene: TRBD2; CDR3 protein: CAWSGGGRYEQYF; CDR3 DNA: TGTGCCTGGAGTGGTGGCGGGAGGTACGAGCAGTACTTC
CDR3 length: 15; J gene: TRBJ2-2; clone size: .; V gene: TRBV15; D gene: TRBD1; CDR3 protein: CATSPGTANTGELFF; CDR3 DNA: TGTGCCACCAGTCCCGGGACAGCGAACACCGGGGAGCTGTTTTTT
CDR3 length: 13; J gene: TRBJ2-7; clone size: .; V gene: TRBV7-7; D gene: .; CDR3 protein: CASSIASGYEQYF; CDR3 DNA: TGTGCTAGCAGCATAGCCTCGGGTTACGAGCAGTACTTC
CDR3 length: 15; J gene: TRBJ1-4; clone size: .; V gene: TRBV27; D gene: .; CDR3 protein: CASSLFGRGNEKLFF; CDR3 DNA: TGTGCCAGCAGTTTATTCGGGAGAGGAAATGAAAAACTGTTTTTT
CDR3 length: 15; J gene: TRBJ2-7; clone size: many; V gene: TRBV30; D gene: .; CDR3 protein: CAWTPVGQEGAEQYF; CDR3 DNA: TGTGCCTGGACCCCGGTGGGCCAGGAAGGGGCCGAGCAGTACTTC
CDR3 length: 10; J gene: TRBJ2-3; clone size: .; V gene: TRBV25-1; D gene: .; CDR3 protein: CASSQDTQYF; CDR3 DNA: TGTGCCAGCAGTCAAGATACGCAGTATTTT
CDR3 length: 13; J gene: TRBJ1-1; clone size: few; V gene: TRBV6-5; D gene: .; CDR3 protein: CASRITENTEAFF; CDR3 DNA: TGTGCCAGCAGGATCACAGAGAACACTGAAGCTTTCTTT